This T cell receptor beta chain originates from a study of vaccination and CD4 T cells after COVID-19. Treatment noted: approximately 9-day PBMC culture with coronavirus spike peptide pools or control peptides (ViraFEST assay). The ViraFEST method relied on peptide pools to expand antigen-specific T cells, followed by TCR sequencing. In the case of this clonotype: Its antigen is unknown.

CD4+ T cells that had been cultured provided DNA sequenced with the Oncomine TCR Beta short-read assay. In TCRdb, the PCR reads were re-called with MiXCR into one record per CDR3 protein. The sample carries around 20,000 distinct CDR3 sequences, 51% recorded once. The material sequenced was CD4+ T cells from blood, cultured in vitro, taken before SARS-CoV-2 vaccination. The clonotype was recovered from a human donor who had recovered from COVID-19.

The CDR3 here is CSASREGPSEQFF. In DNA form, the CDR3 reads TGCAGTGCTAGTCGTGAGGGGCCCAGTGAGCAGTTCTTC. The rearrangement links TRBV20-1 to TRBJ2-1; D tentatively fits TRBD1 or TRBD2 (5 bases each). CDR1 DFQATT and CDR2 SNEGSKA come from the germline V gene (reference sequence). This CDR3 region has 13 residues. Trimming left V 3 bases short and J 9 bases short, with 15 bases between.